This T cell receptor beta chain was recovered during a study of blood T cell repertoires in COVID-19. Study in general: Samples taken during acute and convalescent COVID-19 were collected in the United States, Italy and Spain. The analysed material was cDNA or gDNA that came from T cells, B-cell-depleted T cells, or PBMCs.

Authors' methods: Researchers report that nucleated cell counts were estimated from reference gene primer amplification. Measured with immunoSEQ multiplex PCR; TCRdb has only the in-frame clones, and not every one. The V and J calls and the clone size are those of that table, but D and trimming were determined from the DNA. The table includes around 220,000 clones, around 80% detected once. Trimming shortened V by 0 bases and J by 4 bases, and 18 bases separated the two germline ends. Germline values: CDR1 GTSNPN, CDR2 SVGIG (reference sequence). CDR3 length: 17 amino acids. This chain uses TRBV30 with TRBJ2-2; perhaps TRBD1 as D (7 bases). This receptor was identified in a woman in her 40s with acute COVID-19. Sequenced material: PBMCs or T cells enriched from blood (not recorded which). CDR3 sequence: CAWSVRGPTGPTGELFF. The CDR3 coding sequence is TGTGCCTGGAGTGTACGGGGGCCGACAGGGCCCACCGGGGAGCTGTTTTTT.